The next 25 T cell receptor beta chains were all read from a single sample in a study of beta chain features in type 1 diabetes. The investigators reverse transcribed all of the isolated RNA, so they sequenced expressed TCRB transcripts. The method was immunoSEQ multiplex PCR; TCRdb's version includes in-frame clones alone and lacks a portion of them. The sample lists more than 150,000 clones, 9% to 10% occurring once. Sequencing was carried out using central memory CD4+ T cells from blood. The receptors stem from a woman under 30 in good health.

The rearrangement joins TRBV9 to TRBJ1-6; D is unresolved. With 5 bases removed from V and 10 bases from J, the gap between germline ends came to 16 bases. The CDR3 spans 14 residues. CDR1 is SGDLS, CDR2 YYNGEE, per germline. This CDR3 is CASSPFEGGSPLHF. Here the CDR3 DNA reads TGTGCCAGCAGTCCATTCGAGGGAGGCTCACCCCTCCACTTT.

The CDR3 DNA is TGTGCCAGCAGCCCCAGGACTAGCGGGGACTTCTCTGGGGCCAACGTCCTGACTTTC. Amino acids: CASSPRTSGDFSGANVLTF. The genes are TRBV14 and TRBJ2-6; the match to TRBD2 covers 12 bases. The V gene end was trimmed by 4 bases and the J gene end by 0 bases; junction bases not matched to a gene: 7. The V gene's germline CDR1 is SGHDN and CDR2 FVKESK. The CDR3 runs to 19 residues.

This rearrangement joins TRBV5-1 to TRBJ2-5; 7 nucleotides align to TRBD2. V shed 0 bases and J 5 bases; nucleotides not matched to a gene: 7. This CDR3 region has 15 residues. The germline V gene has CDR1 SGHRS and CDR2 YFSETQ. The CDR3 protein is CASSLEAGVGETQYF. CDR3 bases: TGCGCCAGCAGCTTGGAGGCGGGAGTGGGGGAGACCCAGTACTTC. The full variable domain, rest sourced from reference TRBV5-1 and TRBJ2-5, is KAGVTQTPRYLIKTRGQQVTLSCSPISGHRSVSWYQQTPGQGLQFLFEYFSETQRNKGNFPGRFSGRQFSNSRSEMNVSTLELGDSALYLCASSLEAGVGETQYFGPGTRLLVL.

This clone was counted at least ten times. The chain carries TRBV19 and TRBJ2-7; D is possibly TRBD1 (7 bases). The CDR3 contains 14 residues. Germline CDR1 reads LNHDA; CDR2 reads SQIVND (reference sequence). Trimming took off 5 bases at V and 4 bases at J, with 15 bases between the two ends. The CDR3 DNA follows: TGTGCCAGTAGTCCGGTCCCAGGGGGGTACGAGCAGTACTTC. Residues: CASSPVPGGYEQYF.

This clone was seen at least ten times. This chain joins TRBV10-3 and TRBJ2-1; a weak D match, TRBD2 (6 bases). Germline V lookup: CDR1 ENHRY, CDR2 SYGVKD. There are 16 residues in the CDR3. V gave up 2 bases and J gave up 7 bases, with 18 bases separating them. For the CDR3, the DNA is TGTGCCATCAGTGAGCAAGTAGGAGGGAGTGGAAATGAGCAGTTCTTC. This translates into CAISEQVGGSGNEQFF.

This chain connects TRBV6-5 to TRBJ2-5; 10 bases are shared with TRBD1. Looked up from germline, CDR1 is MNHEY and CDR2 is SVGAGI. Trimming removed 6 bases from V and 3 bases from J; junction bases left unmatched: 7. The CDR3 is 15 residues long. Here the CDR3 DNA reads TGTGCCAGCAGAACAAGACAGGGGGCGAAAGAGACCCAGTACTTC. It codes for CASRTRQGAKETQYF.

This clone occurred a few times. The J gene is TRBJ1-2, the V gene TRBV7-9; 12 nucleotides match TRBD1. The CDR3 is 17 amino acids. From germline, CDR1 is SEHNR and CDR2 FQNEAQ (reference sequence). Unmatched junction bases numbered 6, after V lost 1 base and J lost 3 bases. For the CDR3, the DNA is TGTGCCAGCAGCTTAGATCCCGGGACAGGGGGCCACTATGGCTACACCTTC. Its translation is CASSLDPGTGGHYGYTF.

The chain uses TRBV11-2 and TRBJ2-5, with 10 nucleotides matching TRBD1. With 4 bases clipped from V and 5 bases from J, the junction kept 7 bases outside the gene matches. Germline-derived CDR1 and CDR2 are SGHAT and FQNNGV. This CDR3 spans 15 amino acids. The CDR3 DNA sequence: TGTGCCAGCAGCTCTAGGACAGGGGGTTTGGAGACCCAGTACTTC. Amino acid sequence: CASSSRTGGLETQYF.

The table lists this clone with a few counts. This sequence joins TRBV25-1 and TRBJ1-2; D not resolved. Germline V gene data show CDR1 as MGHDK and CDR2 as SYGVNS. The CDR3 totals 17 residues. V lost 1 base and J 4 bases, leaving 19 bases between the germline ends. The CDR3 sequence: CASSESLGGSSSYGYTF. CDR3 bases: TGTGCCAGCAGTGAATCCCTGGGAGGCTCCTCTAGCTATGGCTACACCTTC.

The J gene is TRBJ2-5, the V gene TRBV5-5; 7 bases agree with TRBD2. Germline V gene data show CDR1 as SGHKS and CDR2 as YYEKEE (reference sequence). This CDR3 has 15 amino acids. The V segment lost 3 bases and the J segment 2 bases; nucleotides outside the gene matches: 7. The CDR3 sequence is CASSSLRGSQETQYF. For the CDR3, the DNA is TGTGCCAGCAGCTCCCTGCGGGGGTCACAAGAGACCCAGTACTTC.

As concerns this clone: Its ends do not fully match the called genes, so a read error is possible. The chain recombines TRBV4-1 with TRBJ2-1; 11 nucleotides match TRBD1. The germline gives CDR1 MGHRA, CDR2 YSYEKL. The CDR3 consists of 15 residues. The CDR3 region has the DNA TGTGCCAGCAGCCGATCCGGGACAGGGGGAGATGAGCAGTTCTTC. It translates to CASSRSGTGGDEQFF.

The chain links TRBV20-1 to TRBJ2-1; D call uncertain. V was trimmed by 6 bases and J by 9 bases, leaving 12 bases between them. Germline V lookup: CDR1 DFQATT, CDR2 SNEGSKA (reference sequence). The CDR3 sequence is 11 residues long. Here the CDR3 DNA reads TGCAGTGCCACCATGTTGAGTGAGCAGTTCTTC. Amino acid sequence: CSATMLSEQFF.

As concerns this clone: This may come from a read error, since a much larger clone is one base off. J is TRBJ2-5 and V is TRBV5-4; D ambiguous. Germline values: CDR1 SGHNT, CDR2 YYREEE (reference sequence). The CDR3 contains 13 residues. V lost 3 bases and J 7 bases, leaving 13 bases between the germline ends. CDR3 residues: CASSSNLFGTQYF. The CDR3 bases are TGTGCCAGCAGCTCAAACTTATTCGGGACCCAGTACTTC.

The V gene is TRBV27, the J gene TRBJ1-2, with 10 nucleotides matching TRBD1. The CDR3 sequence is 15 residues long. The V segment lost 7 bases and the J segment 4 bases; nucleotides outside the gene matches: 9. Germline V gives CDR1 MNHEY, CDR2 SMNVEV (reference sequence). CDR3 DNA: TGTGCCAGCAAGGGACAGGGGCGTCGGGGCTATGGCTACACCTTC. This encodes CASKGQGRRGYGYTF.

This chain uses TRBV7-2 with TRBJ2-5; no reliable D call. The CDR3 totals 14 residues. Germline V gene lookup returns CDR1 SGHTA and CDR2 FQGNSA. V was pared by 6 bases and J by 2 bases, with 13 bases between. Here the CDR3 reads CASRATHQQETQYF. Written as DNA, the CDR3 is TGTGCCAGCAGGGCCACGCACCAACAAGAGACCCAGTACTTC.

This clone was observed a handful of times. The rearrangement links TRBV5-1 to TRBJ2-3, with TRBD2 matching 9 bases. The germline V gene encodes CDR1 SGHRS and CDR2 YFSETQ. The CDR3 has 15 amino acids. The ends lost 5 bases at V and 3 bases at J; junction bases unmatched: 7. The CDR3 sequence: CASSPLAGSTDTQYF. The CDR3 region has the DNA TGCGCCAGCAGTCCGCTAGCGGGGAGTACAGATACGCAGTATTTT. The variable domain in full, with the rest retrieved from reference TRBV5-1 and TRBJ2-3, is KAGVTQTPRYLIKTRGQQVTLSCSPISGHRSVSWYQQTPGQGLQFLFEYFSETQRNKGNFPGRFSGRQFSNSRSEMNVSTLELGDSALYLCASSPLAGSTDTQYFGPGTRLTVL.

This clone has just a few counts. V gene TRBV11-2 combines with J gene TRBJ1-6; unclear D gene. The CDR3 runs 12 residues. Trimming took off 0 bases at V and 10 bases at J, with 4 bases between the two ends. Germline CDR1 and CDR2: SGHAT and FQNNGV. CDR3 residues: CASSLDRSPLHF. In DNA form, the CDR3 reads TGTGCCAGCAGCTTAGATCGGTCACCCCTCCACTTT.

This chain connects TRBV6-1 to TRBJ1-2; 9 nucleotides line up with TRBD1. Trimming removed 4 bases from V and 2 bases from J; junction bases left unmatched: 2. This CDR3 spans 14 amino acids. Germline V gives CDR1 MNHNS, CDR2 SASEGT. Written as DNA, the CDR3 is TGTGCCAGCAGTGGGGGACAGGGCAACTATGGCTACACCTTC. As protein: CASSGGQGNYGYTF.

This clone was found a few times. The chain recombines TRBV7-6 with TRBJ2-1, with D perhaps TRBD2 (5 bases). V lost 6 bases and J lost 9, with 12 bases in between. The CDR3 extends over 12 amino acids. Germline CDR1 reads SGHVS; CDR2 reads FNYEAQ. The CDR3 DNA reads TGTGCCAGCAGTTTTAGTGAGGGTGAGCAGTTCTTC. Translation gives CASSFSEGEQFF.

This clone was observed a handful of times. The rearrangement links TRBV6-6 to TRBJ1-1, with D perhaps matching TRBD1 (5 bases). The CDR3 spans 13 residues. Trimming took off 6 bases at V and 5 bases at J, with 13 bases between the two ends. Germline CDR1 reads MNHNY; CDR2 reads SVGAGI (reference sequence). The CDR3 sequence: CASSWDGGTEAFF. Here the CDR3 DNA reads TGTGCCAGCAGCTGGGACGGAGGGACTGAAGCTTTCTTT.

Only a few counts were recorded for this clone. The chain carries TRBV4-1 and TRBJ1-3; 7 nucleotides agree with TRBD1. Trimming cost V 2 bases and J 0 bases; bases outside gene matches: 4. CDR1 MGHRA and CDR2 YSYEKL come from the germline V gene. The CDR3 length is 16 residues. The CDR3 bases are TGCGCCAGCAGCCAACGACAGGGCGGCTCTGGAAACACCATATATTTT. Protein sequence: CASSQRQGGSGNTIYF.

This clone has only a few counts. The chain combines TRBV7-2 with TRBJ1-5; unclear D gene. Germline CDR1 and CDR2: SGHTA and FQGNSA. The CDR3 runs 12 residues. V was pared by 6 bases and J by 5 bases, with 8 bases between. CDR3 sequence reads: CASSGGDQPQHF. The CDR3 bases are TGTGCCAGCAGTGGCGGAGATCAGCCCCAGCATTTT.

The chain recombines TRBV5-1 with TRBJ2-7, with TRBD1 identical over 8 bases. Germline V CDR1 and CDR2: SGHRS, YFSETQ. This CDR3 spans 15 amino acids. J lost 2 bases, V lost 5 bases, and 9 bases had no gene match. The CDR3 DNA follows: TGCGCCAGCAGTTTTACCGGGACAGGAGCCTACGAGCAGTACTTC. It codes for CASSFTGTGAYEQYF.

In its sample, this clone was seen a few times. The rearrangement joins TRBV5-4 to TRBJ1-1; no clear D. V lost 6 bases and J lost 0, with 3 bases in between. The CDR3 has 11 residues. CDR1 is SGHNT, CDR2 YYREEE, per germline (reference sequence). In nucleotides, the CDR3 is TGTGCCAGCATAATGAACACTGAAGCTTTCTTT. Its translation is CASIMNTEAFF.

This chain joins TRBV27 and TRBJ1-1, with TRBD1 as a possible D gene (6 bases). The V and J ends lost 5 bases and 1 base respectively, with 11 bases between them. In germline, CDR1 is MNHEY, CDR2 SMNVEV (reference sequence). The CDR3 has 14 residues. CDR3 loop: CASSLKTGNTEAFF. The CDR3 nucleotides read TGTGCCAGCAGTCTCAAGACAGGGAACACTGAAGCTTTCTTT.